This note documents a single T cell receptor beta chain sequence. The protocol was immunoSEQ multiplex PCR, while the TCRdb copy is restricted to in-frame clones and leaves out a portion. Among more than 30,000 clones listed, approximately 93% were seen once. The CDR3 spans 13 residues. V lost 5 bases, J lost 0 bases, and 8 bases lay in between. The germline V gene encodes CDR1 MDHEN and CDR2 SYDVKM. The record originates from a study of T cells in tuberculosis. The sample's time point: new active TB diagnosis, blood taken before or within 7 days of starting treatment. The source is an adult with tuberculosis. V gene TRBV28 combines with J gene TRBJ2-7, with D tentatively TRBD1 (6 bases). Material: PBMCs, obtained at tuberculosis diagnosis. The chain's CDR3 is CASSRTASYEQYF. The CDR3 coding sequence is TGTGCCAGCAGTCGGACAGCCTCCTACGAGCAGTACTTC.